The 4 T cell receptor beta chains below all came from one sample that was sequenced in a study of STAT5B mutations in CD4+ large granular lymphocyte leukemia. The table came from immunoSEQ multiplex PCR; TCRdb's copy has only in-frame clones and leaves some out. The top ten hold roughly 4.4% of the sample, which has some 30,000 clones, over 80% seen once. Sequencing was done on a sample of CD4+ T cells from blood buffy coats. The source of these receptors is a human donor in good health.

The chain combines TRBV30 with TRBJ2-5; no clear D. The germline V gene encodes CDR1 GTSNPN and CDR2 SVGIG (reference sequence). The CDR3 length is 13 residues. V was trimmed by 5 bases and J by 2 bases, leaving 12 bases between them. The CDR3 nucleotides read TGTGCCTGGGGGCAGGTGGTTCAAGAGACCCAGTACTTC. The encoded protein is CAWGQVVQETQYF. Looking up the rest from reference TRBV30 and TRBJ2-5 gives the full variable domain: SQTIHQWPATLVQPVGSPLSLECTVEGTSNPNLYWYRQAAGRGLQLLFYSVGIGQISSEVPQNLSASRPQDRQFILSSKKLLLSDSGFYLCAWGQVVQETQYFGPGTRLLVL.

The genes are TRBV29-1 and TRBJ1-1, with D unresolved. Germline CDR1 SQVTM, CDR2 ANQGSEA. The CDR3 has 12 amino acids. V was clipped by 6 bases and J by 0 bases, with 8 bases between them. The CDR3 reads CSVTRVNTEAFF. The CDR3 DNA reads as TGCAGCGTGACCCGGGTGAACACTGAAGCTTTCTTT.

The chain carries TRBV19 and TRBJ2-6; 8 bases are shared with TRBD1. From germline, CDR1 is LNHDA and CDR2 SQIVND (reference sequence). The CDR3 spans 18 residues. V lost 8 bases to trimming and J lost 2 bases; unmatched junction nucleotides: 14. CDR3 in DNA: TGTGCCAGTCACACCCTCGGACAGGGTCTCCCTGGGGCCAACGTCCTGACTTTC. Residues: CASHTLGQGLPGANVLTF.

This chain uses TRBV19 with TRBJ1-5; weak D call: TRBD1 (5 bases). The germline V and J ends were trimmed by 6 bases and 5 bases, with 14 bases remaining between them. Germline V gene lookup returns CDR1 LNHDA and CDR2 SQIVND (reference sequence). This CDR3 is built from 14 residues. The CDR3 coding sequence is TGTGCCAGTAGCCGAGGGGTGGGAGATCAGCCCCAGCATTTT. Its translation is CASSRGVGDQPQHF.